This TCR beta chain was sequenced during a study of identical twins. As regards this clonotype: Its antigen remains unknown.

Points from the study as a whole: The study based its conclusions on cross-sectional statistical analysis and did not follow the same donors.

A universal primer site was created by template switching, with the cDNA bearing unique molecular identifiers. TCRdb redid the calling of the 5' RACE reads with MiXCR, one entry per CDR3 protein. The table records some 1,700,000 distinct CDR3 sequences, less than 35% of them present only once. The sequencing sample was made of cord blood. The receptor was isolated from a newborn girl in good health.

The CDR3 here is CASSLANDRNTEAFF. The CDR3 DNA sequence: TGCGCCAGCAGCTTGGCAAACGACCGGAACACTGAAGCTTTCTTT. This chain joins TRBV5-1 and TRBJ1-1; D unclear. Germline V lookup: CDR1 SGHRS, CDR2 YFSETQ. The V end was cut by 0 bases, the J end by 1 base, with 10 bases between. The CDR3 consists of 15 residues. Looking up the rest from reference TRBV5-1 and TRBJ1-1 gives the full variable domain: KAGVTQTPRYLIKTRGQQVTLSCSPISGHRSVSWYQQTPGQGLQFLFEYFSETQRNKGNFPGRFSGRQFSNSRSEMNVSTLELGDSALYLCASSLANDRNTEAFFGQGTRLTVV.